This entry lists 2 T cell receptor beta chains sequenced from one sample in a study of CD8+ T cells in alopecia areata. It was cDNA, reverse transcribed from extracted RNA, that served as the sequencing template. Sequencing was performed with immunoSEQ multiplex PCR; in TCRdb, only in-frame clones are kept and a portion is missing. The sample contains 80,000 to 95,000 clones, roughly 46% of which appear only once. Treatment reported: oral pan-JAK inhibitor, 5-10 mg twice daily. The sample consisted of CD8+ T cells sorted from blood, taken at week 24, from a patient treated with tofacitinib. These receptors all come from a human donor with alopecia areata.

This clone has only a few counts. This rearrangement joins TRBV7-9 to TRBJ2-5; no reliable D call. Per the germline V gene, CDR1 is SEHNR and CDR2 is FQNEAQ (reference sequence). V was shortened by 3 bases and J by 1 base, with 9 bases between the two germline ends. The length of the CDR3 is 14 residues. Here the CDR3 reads CASSFPRGQETQYF. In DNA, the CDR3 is TGTGCCAGCAGCTTCCCCCGTGGCCAAGAGACCCAGTACTTC.

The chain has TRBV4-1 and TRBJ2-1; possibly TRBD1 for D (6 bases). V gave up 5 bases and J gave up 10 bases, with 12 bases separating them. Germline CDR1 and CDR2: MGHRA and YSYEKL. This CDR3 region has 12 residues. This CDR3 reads CASSKVQGEQFF. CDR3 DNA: TGCGCCAGCAGCAAGGTCCAGGGGGAGCAGTTCTTC.